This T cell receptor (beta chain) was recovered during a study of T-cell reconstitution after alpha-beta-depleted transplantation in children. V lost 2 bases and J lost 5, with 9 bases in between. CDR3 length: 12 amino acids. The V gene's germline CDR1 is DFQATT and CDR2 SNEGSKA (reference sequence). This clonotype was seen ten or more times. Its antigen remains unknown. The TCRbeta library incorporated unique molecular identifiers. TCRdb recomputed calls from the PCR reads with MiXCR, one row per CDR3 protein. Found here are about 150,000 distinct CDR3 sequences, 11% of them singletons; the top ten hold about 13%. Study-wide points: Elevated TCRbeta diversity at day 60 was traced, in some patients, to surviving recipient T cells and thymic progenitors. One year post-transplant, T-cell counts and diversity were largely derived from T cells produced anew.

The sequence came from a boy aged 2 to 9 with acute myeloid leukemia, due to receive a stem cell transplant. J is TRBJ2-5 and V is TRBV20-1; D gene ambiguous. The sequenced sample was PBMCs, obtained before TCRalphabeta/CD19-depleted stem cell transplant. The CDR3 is CSARSASETQYF. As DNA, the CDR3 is TGCAGTGCTAGATCCGCCTCGGAGACCCAGTACTTC.